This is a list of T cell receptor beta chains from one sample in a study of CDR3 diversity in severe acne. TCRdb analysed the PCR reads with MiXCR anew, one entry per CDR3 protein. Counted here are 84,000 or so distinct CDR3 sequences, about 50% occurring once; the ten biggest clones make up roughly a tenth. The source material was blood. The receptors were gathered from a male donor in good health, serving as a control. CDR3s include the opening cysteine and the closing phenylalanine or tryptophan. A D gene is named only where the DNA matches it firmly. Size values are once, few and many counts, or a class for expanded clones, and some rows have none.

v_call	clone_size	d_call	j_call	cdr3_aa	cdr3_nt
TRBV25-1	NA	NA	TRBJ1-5	CASSQSPYPPQHF	TGTGCCAGCAGCCAATCTCCATACCCTCCCCAGCATTTT
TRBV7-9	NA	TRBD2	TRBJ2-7	CATRTGGYNEQYF	TGTGCCACCCGGACGGGGGGGTACAATGAGCAGTACTTC
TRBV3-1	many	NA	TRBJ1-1	CASSQTTALNTEAFF	TGTGCCAGCAGCCAAACGACAGCCTTGAACACTGAAGCTTTCTTT
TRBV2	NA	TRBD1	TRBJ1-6	CASRPGQGADSPLHF	TGTGCCAGCAGACCGGGACAGGGGGCCGATTCACCCCTCCACTTT
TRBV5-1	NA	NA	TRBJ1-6	CASSLGGSTVGSPLHF	TGCGCCAGCAGCTTGGGGGGGTCGACAGTAGGTTCACCCCTCCACTTT
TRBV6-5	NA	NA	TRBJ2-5	CASSYKTGQETQYF	TGTGCCAGCAGTTACAAGACGGGACAAGAGACCCAGTACTTC
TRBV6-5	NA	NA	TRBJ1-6	CASSAMDRLNSPLHF	TGTGCCAGCAGCGCCATGGACAGACTAAATTCACCCCTCCACTTT
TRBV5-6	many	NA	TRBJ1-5	CASSLGQYSNQPQHF	TGTGCCAGCAGCTTGGGGCAGTATAGCAATCAGCCCCAGCATTTT
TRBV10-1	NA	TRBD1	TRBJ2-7	CAGSGQGVYEQYF	TGCGCCGGGTCGGGACAGGGGGTCTACGAGCAGTACTTC
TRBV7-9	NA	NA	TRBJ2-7	CASSGRLGSINEQYF	TGTGCCAGCAGCGGACGACTCGGGTCTATCAACGAGCAGTACTTC
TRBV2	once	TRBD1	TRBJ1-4	CASRRTGTNEKLFF	TGTGCCAGCAGAAGGACAGGGACAAATGAAAAACTGTTTTTT
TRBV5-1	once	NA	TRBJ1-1	CASRGPVQSTEAFF	TGCGCCAGCAGGGGCCCCGTTCAGTCCACTGAAGCTTTCTTT
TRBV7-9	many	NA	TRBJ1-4	CASTKVATNEKLFF	TGTGCCAGCACCAAAGTTGCAACTAATGAAAAACTGTTTTTT
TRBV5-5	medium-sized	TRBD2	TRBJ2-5	CASSPGGVVETQYF	TGTGCCAGCAGTCCGGGAGGCGTCGTGGAGACCCAGTACTTC
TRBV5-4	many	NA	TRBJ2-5	CASSWGSGAGRETQYF	TGTGCCAGCAGCTGGGGTAGTGGGGCGGGCCGGGAGACCCAGTACTTC
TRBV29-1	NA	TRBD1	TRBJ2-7	CSVGDREPYEQYF	TGCAGCGTTGGGGACAGGGAGCCCTACGAGCAGTACTTC
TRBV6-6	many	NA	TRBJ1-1	CASSYWQGPNTEAFF	TGTGCCAGCAGTTACTGGCAGGGGCCGAACACTGAAGCTTTCTTT
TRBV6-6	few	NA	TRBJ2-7	CASRPLKGGGNEQYF	TGTGCCAGCAGGCCCCTCAAGGGGGGGGGTAACGAGCAGTACTTC
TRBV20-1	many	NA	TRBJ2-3	CSALGLSTDTQYF	TGCAGTGCTCTAGGGCTAAGCACAGATACGCAGTATTTT
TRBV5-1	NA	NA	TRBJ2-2	CASSLDGPGELFF	TGCGCCAGCAGCTTGGACGGACCCGGGGAGCTGTTTTTT
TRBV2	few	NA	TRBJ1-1	CASREQGDTEAFF	TGTGCCAGCAGAGAACAGGGTGACACTGAAGCTTTCTTT
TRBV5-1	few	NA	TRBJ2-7	CASSLVGPLNEQYF	TGCGCCAGCAGCTTGGTGGGCCCCCTCAACGAGCAGTACTTC
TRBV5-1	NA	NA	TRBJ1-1	CASSLYMDTEAFF	TGCGCCAGCAGCTTGTATATGGACACTGAAGCTTTCTTT
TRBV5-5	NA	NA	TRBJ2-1	CASSLGVVTDTQFF	TGTGCCAGCAGCTTGGGTGTAGTCACAGATACGCAGTTCTTC
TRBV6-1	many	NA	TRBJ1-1	CASSETQANTEAFF	TGTGCCAGCAGTGAAACACAAGCCAACACTGAAGCTTTCTTT
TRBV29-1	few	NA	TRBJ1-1	CSGGRVPVTEAFF	TGCAGCGGGGGGAGGGTACCGGTAACTGAAGCTTTCTTT
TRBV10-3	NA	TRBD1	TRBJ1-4	CAIRRTGIGEKLFF	TGTGCCATCAGACGGACAGGGATAGGAGAAAAACTGTTTTTT
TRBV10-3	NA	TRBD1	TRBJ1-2	CAISEGQGGYTF	TGTGCCATCAGTGAGGGACAGGGAGGCTACACCTTC
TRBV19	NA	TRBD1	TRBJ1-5	CASSSILSVGRVAGGFTDTQHF	TGTGCCTCCAGTAGTATCTTAAGCGTTGGGCGGGTGGCAGGGGGCTTCACAGATACGCAGCATTTT
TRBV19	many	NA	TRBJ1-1	CASSLDGGATEAFF	TGTGCCAGTAGCTTGGATGGAGGGGCCACTGAAGCTTTCTTT
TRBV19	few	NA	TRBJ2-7	CASTVGPYTYEQYF	TGTGCCAGTACCGTGGGACCATACACCTACGAGCAGTACTTC
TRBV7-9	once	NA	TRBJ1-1	CASSPPATGTNTEAFF	TGTGCCAGCAGCCCCCCCGCGACAGGAACTAACACTGAAGCTTTCTTT
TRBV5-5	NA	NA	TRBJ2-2	CASRSIAGELFF	TGTGCCAGCAGGAGTATAGCCGGGGAGCTGTTTTTT
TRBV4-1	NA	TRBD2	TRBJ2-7	CASSRPGTRPYEQYF	TGCGCCAGCAGCCGCCCCGGGACTAGACCCTACGAGCAGTACTTC
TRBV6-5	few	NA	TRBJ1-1	CASSLGRASGHTEAFF	TGTGCCAGCAGTTTGGGCCGTGCCTCGGGCCACACTGAAGCTTTCTTT
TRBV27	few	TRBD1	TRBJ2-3	CASTDRGRSDTQYF	TGTGCCAGCACCGACAGGGGGCGCTCAGATACGCAGTATTTT
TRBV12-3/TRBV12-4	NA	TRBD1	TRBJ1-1	CASGQGANTEAFF	TGTGCCAGCGGCCAGGGGGCGAACACTGAAGCTTTCTTT
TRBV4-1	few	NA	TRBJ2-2	CASSQELANTGELFF	TGCGCCAGCAGCCAAGAACTAGCGAACACCGGGGAGCTGTTTTTT
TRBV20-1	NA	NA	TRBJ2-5	CSADPYSRTQYF	TGCAGTGCTGACCCCTACAGTCGGACCCAGTACTTC
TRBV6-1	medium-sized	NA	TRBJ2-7	CASSEAEPNEQYF	TGTGCCAGCAGTGAAGCGGAACCCAACGAGCAGTACTTC
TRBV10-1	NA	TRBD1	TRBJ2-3	CASSKTQGDTRYF	TGCGCCAGCAGTAAAACCCAGGGGGATACGCGATATTTT
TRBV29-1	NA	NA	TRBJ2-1	CSVESAYEQFF	TGCAGCGTTGAAAGCGCCTACGAGCAGTTCTTC
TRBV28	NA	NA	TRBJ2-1	CASSFEQVEVDEQFF	TGTGCCAGCAGTTTCGAACAGGTAGAAGTGGATGAGCAGTTCTTC
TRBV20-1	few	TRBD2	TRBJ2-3	CSAHRTSGHTQYF	TGCAGTGCCCACCGGACTAGCGGTCATACGCAGTATTTT
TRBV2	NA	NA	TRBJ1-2	CASSTGRSRGYTF	TGTGCCAGCAGCACGGGACGGTCGAGGGGCTACACCTTC
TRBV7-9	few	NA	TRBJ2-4	CASSFPGRPKNIQYF	TGTGCCAGCAGCTTCCCAGGGAGGCCCAAAAACATTCAGTACTTC
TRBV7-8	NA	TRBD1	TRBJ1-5	CASSLAPRTGSQPQHF	TGTGCCAGCAGCTTAGCTCCAAGGACAGGCAGTCAGCCCCAGCATTTT